This T cell receptor beta chain stems from a study of human thymus T cells. Broader study findings: Blood and thymic repertoires both appeared biased in V and J gene usage.

Resections that were taken during corrective heart surgery supplied the thymus tissue. Donation was from healthy Finnish infants who were having corrective surgery that addressed congenital heart defects. Produced via immunoSEQ multiplex PCR; TCRdb's table is partial and in-frame only. The sample includes around 120,000 clones, approximately 96% seen only once; the top ten take more than 0.02%. Points on this clone: Its antigen is still unknown.

V was clipped by 3 bases and J by 9 bases; unmatched bases: 21. The germline V gene has CDR1 MGHRA and CDR2 YSYEKL. This CDR3 region has 19 residues. Material: thymus tissue. The receptor comes from a boy less than two years old with a congenital heart defect but otherwise immunologically healthy. The chain has TRBV4-1 and TRBJ2-7, with TRBD2 identical over 12 bases. The CDR3 sequence: CASSQKRPETSGGPGRQYF. As DNA, the CDR3 is TGCGCCAGCAGCCAGAAGAGGCCCGAAACTAGCGGGGGGCCTGGGCGGCAGTACTTC.